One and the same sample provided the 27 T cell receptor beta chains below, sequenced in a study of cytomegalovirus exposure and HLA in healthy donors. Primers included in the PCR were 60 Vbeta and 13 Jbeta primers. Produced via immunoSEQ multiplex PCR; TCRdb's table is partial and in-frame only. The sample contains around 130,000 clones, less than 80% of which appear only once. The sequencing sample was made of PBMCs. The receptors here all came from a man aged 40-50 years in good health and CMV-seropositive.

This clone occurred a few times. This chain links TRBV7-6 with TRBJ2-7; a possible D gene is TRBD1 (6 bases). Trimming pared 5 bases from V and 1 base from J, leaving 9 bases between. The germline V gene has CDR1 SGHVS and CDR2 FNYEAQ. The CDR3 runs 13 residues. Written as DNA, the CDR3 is TGTGCCAGCAGCATACAGGGTTCCTACGAGCAGTACTTC. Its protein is CASSIQGSYEQYF.

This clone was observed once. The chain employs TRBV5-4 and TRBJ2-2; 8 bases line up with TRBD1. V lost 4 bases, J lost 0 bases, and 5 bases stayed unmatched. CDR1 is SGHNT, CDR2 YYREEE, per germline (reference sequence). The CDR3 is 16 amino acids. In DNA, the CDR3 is TGTGCCAGCAGCCTCGACAGGGGCGCGAACACCGGGGAGCTGTTTTTT. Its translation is CASSLDRGANTGELFF.

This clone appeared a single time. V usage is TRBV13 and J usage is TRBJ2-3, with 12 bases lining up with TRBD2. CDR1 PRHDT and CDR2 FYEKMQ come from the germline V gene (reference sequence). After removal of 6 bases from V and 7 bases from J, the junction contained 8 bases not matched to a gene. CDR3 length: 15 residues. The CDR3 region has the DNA TGTGCCAGCAGTTCTAGCGGGGGGGATCACAATACGCAGTATTTT. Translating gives CASSSSGGDHNTQYF.

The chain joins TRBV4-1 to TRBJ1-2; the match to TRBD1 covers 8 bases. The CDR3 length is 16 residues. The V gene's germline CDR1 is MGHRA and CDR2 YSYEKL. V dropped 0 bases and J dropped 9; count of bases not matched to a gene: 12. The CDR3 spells CASSQDRYSGQGSYTF. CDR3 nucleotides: TGCGCCAGCAGCCAAGATCGCTACTCCGGACAGGGTAGCTACACCTTC.

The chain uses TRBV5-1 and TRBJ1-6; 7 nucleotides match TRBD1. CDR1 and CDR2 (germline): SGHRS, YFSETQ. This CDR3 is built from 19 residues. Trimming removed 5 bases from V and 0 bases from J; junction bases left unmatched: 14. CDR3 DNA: TGCGCCAGCAGGAAGGGGGGTAACAGGGACAGCTCCTATAATTCACCCCTCCACTTT. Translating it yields CASRKGGNRDSSYNSPLHF.

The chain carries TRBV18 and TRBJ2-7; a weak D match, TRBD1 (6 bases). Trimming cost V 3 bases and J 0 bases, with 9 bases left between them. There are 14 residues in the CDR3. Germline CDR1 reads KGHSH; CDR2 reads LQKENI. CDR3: CASSPRTASYEQYF. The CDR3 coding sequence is TGTGCCAGCTCACCGAGGACAGCCTCCTACGAGCAGTACTTC.

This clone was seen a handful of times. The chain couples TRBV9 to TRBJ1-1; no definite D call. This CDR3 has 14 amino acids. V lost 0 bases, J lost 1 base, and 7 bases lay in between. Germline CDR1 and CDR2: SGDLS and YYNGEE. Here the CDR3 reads CASSVVGGNTEAFF. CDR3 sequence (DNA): TGTGCCAGCAGCGTAGTGGGAGGGAACACTGAAGCTTTCTTT.

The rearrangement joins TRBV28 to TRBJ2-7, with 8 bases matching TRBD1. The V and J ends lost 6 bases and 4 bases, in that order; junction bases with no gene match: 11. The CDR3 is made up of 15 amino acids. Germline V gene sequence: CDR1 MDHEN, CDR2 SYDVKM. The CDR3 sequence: CASRNRQGFAYEQYF. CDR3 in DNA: TGTGCCAGCAGAAACCGACAGGGGTTCGCATACGAGCAGTACTTC.

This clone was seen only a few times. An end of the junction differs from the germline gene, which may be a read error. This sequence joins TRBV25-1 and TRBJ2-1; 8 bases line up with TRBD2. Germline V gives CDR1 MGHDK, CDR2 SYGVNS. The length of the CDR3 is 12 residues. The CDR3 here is CASNSGGRATVF. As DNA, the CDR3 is TGTGCCAGCAACAGCGGGGGACGCGCGACGGTCTTC.

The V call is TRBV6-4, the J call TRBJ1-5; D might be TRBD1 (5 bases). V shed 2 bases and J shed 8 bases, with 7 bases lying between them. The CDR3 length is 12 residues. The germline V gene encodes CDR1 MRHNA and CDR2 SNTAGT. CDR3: CASSDGGKPQHF. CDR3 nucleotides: TGTGCCAGCAGTGACGGGGGGAAGCCCCAGCATTTT.

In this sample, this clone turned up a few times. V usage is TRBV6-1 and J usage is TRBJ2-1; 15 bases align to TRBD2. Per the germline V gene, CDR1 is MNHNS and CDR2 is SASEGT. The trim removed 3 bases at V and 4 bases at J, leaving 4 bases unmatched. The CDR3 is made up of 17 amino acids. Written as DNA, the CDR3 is TGTGCCAGCAGTGAGGGACTAGCGGGAGGTCTGTACAATGAGCAGTTCTTC. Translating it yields CASSEGLAGGLYNEQFF.

The CDR3 coding sequence is TGTGCCAGCAGCGTAGAAGGGGCAGGGAATTCACCCCTCCACTTT. Protein sequence: CASSVEGAGNSPLHF. J is TRBJ1-6 and V is TRBV9; D may be TRBD1 (5 bases). Germline CDR1 and CDR2: SGDLS and YYNGEE. The CDR3 is 15 residues long. Trimming cost V 0 bases and J 7 bases, with 11 bases left between them.

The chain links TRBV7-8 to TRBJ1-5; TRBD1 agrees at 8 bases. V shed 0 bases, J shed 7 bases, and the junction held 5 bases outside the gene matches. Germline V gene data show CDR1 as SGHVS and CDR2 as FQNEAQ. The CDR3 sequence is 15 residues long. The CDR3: CASSLAGAGGQPQHF. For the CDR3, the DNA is TGTGCCAGCAGCTTAGCAGGGGCAGGGGGCCAGCCCCAGCATTTT.

The DNA for the CDR3 is TGTGCTAGTGGTTTGGTCGAGAACAAAAACATTCAGTACTTC. Residues: CASGLVENKNIQYF. The J gene is TRBJ2-4, the V gene TRBV12-5; D is unclear. In germline, CDR1 is LGHNT, CDR2 FRNRAP. CDR3 length: 14 residues. Trimming removed 0 bases at V and 3 bases at J, with 6 bases between. The full variable domain, with the rest looked up from reference TRBV12-5 and TRBJ2-4, is DARVTQTPRHKVTEMGQEVTMRCQPILGHNTVFWYRQTMMQGLELLAYFRNRAPLDDSGMPKDRFSAEMPDATLATLKIQPSEPRDSAVYFCASGLVENKNIQYFGAGTRLSVL.

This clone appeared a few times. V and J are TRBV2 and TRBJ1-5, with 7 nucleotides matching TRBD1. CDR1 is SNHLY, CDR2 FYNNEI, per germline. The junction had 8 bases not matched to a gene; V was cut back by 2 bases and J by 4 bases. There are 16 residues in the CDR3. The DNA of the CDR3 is TGTGCCAGCAGTGAATCCGACAGGGTAGGGAATCAGCCCCAGCATTTT. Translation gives CASSESDRVGNQPQHF.

For the CDR3, the DNA is TGTGCCAGCAGTTACGGACAGGGACGTGGCTACACCTTC. Its protein product is CASSYGQGRGYTF. The gene calls are TRBV6-5 and TRBJ1-2, with 8 nucleotides matching TRBD1. Germline values: CDR1 MNHEY, CDR2 SVGAGI. The CDR3 spans 13 residues. With V trimmed by 2 bases and J by 7 bases, 3 bases remained unmatched.

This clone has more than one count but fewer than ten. This CDR3 is CASSIKAHTRQGQGYEQYF. CDR3 DNA: TGTGCCAGCAGCATTAAGGCCCACACGCGACAGGGGCAGGGCTACGAGCAGTACTTC. This sequence joins TRBV27 and TRBJ2-7; 8 bases are a match to TRBD1. The V gene's germline CDR1 is MNHEY and CDR2 SMNVEV (reference sequence). The CDR3 consists of 19 residues. The V and J ends lost 6 bases and 3 bases, in that order; junction bases with no gene match: 22.

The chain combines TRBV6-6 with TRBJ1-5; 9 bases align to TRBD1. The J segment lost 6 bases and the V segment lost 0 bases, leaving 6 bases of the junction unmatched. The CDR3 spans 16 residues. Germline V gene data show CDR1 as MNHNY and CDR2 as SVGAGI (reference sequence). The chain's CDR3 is CASSYSKGQGSQPQHF. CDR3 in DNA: TGTGCCAGCAGTTACTCGAAGGGACAGGGAAGTCAGCCCCAGCATTTT.

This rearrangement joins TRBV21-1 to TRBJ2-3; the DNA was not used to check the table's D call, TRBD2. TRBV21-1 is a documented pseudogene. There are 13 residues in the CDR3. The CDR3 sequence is CASRGTAPDTQYF. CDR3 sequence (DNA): TGTGCCAGCCGTGGGACTGCCCCTGATACGCAGTATTTT.

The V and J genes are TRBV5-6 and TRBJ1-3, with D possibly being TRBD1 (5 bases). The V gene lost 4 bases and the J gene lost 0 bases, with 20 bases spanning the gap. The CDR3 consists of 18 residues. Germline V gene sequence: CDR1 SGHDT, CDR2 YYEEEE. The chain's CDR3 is CASSLGPLGLRSGNTIYF. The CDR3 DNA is TGTGCCAGCAGCCTGGGCCCGCTGGGACTTCGCTCTGGAAACACCATATATTTT.

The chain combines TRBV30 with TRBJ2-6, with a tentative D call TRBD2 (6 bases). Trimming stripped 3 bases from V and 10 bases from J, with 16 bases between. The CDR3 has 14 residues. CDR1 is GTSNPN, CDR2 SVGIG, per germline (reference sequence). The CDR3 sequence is CAWSQGTGENVLTF. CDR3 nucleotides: TGTGCCTGGAGCCAGGGTACGGGGGAGAACGTCCTGACTTTC.

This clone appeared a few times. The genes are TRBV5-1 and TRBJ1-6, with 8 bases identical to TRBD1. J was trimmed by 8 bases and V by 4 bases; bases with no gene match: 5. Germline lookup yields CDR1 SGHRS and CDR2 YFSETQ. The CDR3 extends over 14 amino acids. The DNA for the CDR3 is TGCGCCAGCAGCCGGACAGGGTGGGATTCACCCCTCCACTTT. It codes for CASSRTGWDSPLHF.

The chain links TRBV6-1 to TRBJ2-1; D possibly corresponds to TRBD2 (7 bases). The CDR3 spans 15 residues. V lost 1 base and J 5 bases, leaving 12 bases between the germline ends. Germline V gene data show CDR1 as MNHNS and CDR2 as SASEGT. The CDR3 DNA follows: TGTGCCAGCAGTGAAGTAGGGGGGGCGAACAATGAGCAGTTCTTC. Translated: CASSEVGGANNEQFF.

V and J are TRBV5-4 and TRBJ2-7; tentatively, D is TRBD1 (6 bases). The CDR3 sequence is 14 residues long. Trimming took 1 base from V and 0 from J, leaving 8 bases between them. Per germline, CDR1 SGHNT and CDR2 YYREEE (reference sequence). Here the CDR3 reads CASSLTGTSYEQYF. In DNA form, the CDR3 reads TGTGCCAGCAGCTTGACAGGGACCTCCTACGAGCAGTACTTC.

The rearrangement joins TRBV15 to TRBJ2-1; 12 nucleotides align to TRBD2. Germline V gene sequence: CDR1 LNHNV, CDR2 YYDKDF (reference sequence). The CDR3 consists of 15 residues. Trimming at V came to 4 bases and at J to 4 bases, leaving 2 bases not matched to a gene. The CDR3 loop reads CATSMTSGGYNEQFF. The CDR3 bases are TGTGCCACCAGCATGACTAGCGGGGGTTACAATGAGCAGTTCTTC.

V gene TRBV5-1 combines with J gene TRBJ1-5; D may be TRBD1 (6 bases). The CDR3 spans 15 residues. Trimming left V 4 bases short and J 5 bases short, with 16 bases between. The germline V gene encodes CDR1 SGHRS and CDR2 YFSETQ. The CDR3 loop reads CASSAEGGLYQPQHF. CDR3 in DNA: TGCGCCAGCAGCGCTGAGGGGGGGTTGTATCAGCCCCAGCATTTT.

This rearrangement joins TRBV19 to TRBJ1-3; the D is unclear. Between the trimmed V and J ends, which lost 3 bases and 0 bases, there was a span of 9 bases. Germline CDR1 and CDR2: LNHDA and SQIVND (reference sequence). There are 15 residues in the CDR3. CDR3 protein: CASSMKPSSGNTIYF. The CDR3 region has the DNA TGTGCCAGTAGTATGAAGCCGAGCTCTGGAAACACCATATATTTT.